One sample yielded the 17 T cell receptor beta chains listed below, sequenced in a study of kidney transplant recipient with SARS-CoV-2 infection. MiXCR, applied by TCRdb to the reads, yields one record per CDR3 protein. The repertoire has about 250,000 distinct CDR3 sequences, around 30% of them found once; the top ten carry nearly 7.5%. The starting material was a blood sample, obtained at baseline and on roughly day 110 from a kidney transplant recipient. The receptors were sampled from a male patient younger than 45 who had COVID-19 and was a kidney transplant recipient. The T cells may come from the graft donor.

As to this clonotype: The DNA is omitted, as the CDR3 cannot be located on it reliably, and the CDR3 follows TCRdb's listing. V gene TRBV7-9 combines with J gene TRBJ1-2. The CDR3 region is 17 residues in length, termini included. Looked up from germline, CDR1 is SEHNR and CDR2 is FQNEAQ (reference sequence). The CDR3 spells CASSVSLYHGKTYGCTF.

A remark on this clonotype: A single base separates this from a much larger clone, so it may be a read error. CDR3 in amino acids: CANSSAGNSYNEQFF. CDR3 coding DNA: TGTGCCAACAGCTCAGCGGGAAACTCCTACAATGAGCAGTTCTTC. The chain links TRBV27 to TRBJ2-1; 7 bases map to TRBD2. Per germline, CDR1 MNHEY and CDR2 SMNVEV (reference sequence). This CDR3 is 15 amino acids long. V dropped 10 bases and J dropped 0; count of bases not matched to a gene: 9.

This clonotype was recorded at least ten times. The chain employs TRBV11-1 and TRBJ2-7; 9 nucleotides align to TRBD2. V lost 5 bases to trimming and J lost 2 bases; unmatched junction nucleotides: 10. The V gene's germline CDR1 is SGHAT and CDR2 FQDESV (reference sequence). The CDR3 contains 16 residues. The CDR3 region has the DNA TGTGCCAGCAGCCCACGGCGGGGGGGCCCCCCCTACGAGCAGTACTTC. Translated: CASSPRRGGPPYEQYF.

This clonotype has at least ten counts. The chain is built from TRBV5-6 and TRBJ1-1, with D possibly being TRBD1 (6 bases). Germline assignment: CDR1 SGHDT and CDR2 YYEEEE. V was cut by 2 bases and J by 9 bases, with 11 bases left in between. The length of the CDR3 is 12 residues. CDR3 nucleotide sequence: TGTGCCAGCAGCTTCCGGGGGCGAAAAGCTTTCTTT. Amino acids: CASSFRGRKAFF.

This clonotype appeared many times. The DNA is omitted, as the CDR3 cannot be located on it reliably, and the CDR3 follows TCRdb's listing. The CDR3 sequence: CISVPEETVEVGKTYGYTF. The V call is TRBV7-5, the J call TRBJ1-2; the table's D call, TRBD1, has no DNA check behind it. TRBV7-5 is a pseudogene. Termini included, the CDR3 measures 19 amino acids.

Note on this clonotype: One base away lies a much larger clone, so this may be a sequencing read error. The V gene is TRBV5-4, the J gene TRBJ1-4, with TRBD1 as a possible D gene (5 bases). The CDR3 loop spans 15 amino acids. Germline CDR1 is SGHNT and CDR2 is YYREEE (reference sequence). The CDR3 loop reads CACSLGTTANEKLFF. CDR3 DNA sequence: TGTGCCTGCAGCTTGGGAACGACAGCTAATGAAAAACTGTTTTTT.

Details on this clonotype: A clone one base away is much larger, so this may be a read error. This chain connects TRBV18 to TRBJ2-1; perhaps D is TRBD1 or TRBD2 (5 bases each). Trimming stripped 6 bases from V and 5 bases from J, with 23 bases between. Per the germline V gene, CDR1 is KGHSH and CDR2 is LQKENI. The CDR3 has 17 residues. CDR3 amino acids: CASSLSGPALINNEQFF. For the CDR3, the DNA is TGTGCCAGCTCTCTTTCGGGACCGGCGCTAATCAACAATGAGCAGTTCTTC.

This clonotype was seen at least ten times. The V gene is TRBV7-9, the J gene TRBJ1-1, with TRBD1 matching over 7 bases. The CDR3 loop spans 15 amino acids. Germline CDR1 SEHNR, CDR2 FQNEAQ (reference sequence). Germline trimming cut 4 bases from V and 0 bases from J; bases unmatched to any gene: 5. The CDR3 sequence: CASSSPDRMNTEAFF. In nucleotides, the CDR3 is TGTGCCAGCAGCTCCCCGGACAGGATGAACACTGAAGCTTTCTTT.

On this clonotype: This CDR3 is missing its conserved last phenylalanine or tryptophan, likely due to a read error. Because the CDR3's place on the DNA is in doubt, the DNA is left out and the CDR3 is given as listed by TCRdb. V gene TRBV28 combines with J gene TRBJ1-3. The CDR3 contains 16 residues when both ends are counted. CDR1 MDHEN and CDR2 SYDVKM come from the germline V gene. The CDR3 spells CASSVFEGGAGNTIDC.

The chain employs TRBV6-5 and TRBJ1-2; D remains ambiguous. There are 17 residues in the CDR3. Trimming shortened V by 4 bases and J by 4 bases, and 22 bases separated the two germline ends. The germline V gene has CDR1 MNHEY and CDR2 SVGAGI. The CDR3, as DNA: TGTGCCAGCAGTTTGTGGAACTCTATGCGAAAGACCTATGGCTACACCTTC. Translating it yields CASSLWNSMRKTYGYTF.

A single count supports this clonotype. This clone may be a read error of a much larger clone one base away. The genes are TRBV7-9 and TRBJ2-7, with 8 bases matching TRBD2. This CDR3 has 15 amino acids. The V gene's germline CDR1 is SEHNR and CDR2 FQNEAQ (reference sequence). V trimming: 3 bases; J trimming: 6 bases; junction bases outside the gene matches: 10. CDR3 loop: CASSLGRGGPSEQYV. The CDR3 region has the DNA TGTGCCAGCAGCTTGGGTCGCGGGGGGCCATCCGAGCAGTACGTC.

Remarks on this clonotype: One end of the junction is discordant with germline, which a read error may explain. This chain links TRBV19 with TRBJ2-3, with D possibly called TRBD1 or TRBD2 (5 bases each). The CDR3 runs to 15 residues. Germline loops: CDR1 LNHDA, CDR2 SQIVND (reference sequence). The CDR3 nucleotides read TGTGCCAGTAGTATCGGGAACGGTTACACAGGTACGCAGTATTTT. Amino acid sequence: CASSIGNGYTGTQYF.

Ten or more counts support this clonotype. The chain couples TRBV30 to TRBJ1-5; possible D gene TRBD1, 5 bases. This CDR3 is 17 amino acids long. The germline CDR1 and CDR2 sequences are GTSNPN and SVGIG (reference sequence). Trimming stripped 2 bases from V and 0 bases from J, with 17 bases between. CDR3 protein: CAWSPDSFRYSNQPQHF. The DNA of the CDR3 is TGTGCCTGGAGTCCCGACAGCTTTCGTTATAGCAATCAGCCCCAGCATTTT.

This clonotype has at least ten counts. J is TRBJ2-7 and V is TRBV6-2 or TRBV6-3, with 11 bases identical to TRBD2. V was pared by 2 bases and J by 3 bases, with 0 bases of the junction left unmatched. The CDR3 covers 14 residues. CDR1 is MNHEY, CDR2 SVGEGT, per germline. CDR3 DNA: TGTGCCAGCAGTTACGGGACTAGCGGCTACGAGCAGTACGTC. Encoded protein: CASSYGTSGYEQYV.

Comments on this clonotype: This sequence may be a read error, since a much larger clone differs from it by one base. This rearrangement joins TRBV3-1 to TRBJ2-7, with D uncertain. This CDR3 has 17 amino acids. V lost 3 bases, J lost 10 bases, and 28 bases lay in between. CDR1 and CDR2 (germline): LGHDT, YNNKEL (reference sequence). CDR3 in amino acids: CASSQYRPISFSEAQYF. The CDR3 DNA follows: TGTGCCAGCAGCCAGTATCGTCCCATTTCTTTCTCTGAGGCCCAGTACTTC.

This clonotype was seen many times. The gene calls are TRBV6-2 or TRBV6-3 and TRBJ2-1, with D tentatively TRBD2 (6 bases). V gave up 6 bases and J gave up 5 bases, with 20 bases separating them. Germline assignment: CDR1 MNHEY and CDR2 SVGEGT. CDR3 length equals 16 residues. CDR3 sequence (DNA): TGTGCCAGCAGAGCGGTCCTGCTAGCGACCGACAATGAGCAGTTCTTC. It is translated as CASRAVLLATDNEQFF.

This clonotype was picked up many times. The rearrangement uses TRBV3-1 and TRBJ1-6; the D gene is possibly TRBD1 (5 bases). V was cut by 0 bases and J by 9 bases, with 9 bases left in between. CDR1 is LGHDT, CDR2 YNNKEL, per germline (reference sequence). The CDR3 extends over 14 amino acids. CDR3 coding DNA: TGTGCCAGCAGCCAAGATCGGACAAGTTCACCCCTCCACTTT. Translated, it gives CASSQDRTSSPLHF.